Sequencing of this T cell receptor (beta chain) was carried out in a study of beta chain features in type 1 diabetes. Study results and limitations: Within each of all four CD4+ subsets, Type 1 diabetes patients had TCRB CDR3s that were moderately but significantly shorter.

This clone has a handful of counts. Its antigen is not identified. Reverse transcribing all isolated RNA meant expressed TCRB transcripts were sequenced. The assay was immunoSEQ multiplex PCR, and TCRdb's table has in-frame clones only and misses some. The table has about 170,000 clones, 7.8% seen once. V lost 6 bases, J lost 0 bases, and 10 bases lay in between. Germline lookup yields CDR1 KGHSH and CDR2 LQKENI. The CDR3 has 14 residues. The rearrangement uses TRBV18 and TRBJ2-3; D is perhaps TRBD2 (6 bases). Sequencing was carried out using central memory CD4+ T cells from blood. This receptor was identified in a woman in her 40s with type 1 diabetes. The CDR3 region is CASSHGGSTDTQYF. In DNA form, the CDR3 reads TGTGCCAGCTCCCACGGGGGTAGCACAGATACGCAGTATTTT.